The sequence of this T cell receptor (beta chain) was determined in a study of blood T cell repertoires in COVID-19. Study as a whole: Donors in the United States, Italy and Spain gave samples during acute or convalescent COVID-19. Nucleic acid was either cDNA or gDNA, and it came from T cells, B-cell-depleted T cells, or PBMCs.

While infection was still active, Seattle patients were enrolled and then followed longitudinally. Study processing details: Nucleated cell counts were estimated from reference gene primer amplification. Here immunoSEQ multiplex PCR was the method, and the copy in TCRdb shows in-frame clones only, minus some. That table is the source of V, J and clone size, and D and trimming were worked out from the DNA. The sample lists over 200,000 clones, about 83% occurring once. V was clipped by 4 bases and J by 2 bases; unmatched bases: 5. CDR1 and CDR2 (germline): LGHNA, YSLEER. The CDR3 is 16 residues long. This TCR came from a woman in her thirties with COVID-19, enrolled during active disease. The rearrangement joins TRBV4-3 to TRBJ1-3; TRBD1 aligns across 10 bases. The sample taken for sequencing was peripheral blood. The CDR3 coding sequence is TGCGCCAGCAGCCGCGTGACAGGGGGCCCTGGAAACACCATATATTTT. It is translated as CASSRVTGGPGNTIYF.